This T cell receptor beta chain was identified in a study of graft-versus-host responses after intestinal transplantation. Across the whole study: Uniformly, recipients were administered anti-thymocyte globulin induction with subsequent tacrolimus and steroids for about 3 years.

This clone was found once. Trimming took off 3 bases at V and 0 bases at J, with 18 bases between the two ends. Germline values: CDR1 MDHEN, CDR2 SYDVKM. The CDR3 contains 18 residues. Sequencing used immunoSEQ multiplex PCR; TCRdb keeps in-frame clones, though not all of them. The sample contains 99,000 or so clones, about 84% of which appear only once. The chain recombines TRBV28 with TRBJ1-3; no definite D call. Source: PBMCs, taken 255 days after intestinal transplant. This TCR derives from a human patient who received an intestinal transplant, so some T cells may come from the graft donor. The CDR3 sequence is CASSFLAARLPSGNTIYF. CDR3 sequence (DNA): TGTGCCAGCAGTTTCCTAGCTGCCAGGCTCCCCTCTGGAAACACCATATATTTT. Full variable domain (rest looked up from reference TRBV28 and TRBJ1-3): DVKVTQSSRYLVKRTGEKVFLECVQDMDHENMFWYRQDPGLGLRLIYFSYDVKMKEKGDIPEGYSVSREKKERFSLILESASTNQTSMYLCASSFLAARLPSGNTIYFGEGSWLTVV.